This T cell receptor (beta chain) was documented in a study of regulatory T cells in long-lasting Graves disease. On the study more broadly: Persistent Graves' disease denoted over 5 years of antithyroid drugs plus positive TSH receptor antibodies.

The CDR3 contains 14 residues. Germline V gives CDR1 MNHNS, CDR2 SASEGT. Germline trimming cut 7 bases from V and 2 bases from J; bases unmatched to any gene: 3. This clonotype was recorded at least ten times. Its antigen is currently unknown. TCR beta libraries were built with iRepertoire HTBI primers and Arm-PCR of CDR3 regions. As processed by the authors: Taken together, the samples had 60 to 80 TRBV and 14 TRBJ segments identified. From the multiplex PCR reads, TCRdb called clonotypes with MiXCR, one entry per CDR3 protein. It is TCRdb's table, rather than the study itself, that gives the V and J calls and clone size. The data show fewer than 450,000 distinct CDR3 sequences, with around 21% seen just once and around 21% held by the top ten. General study findings and limits: TRBV28, TRBJ1-2 and TRBJ2-5 were favored in persistent disease.

Time point meaning: persistent/refractory GD, antithyroid drugs over 5 years with positive TRAb. Generation of the TCR library employed RNA extracted from PBMCs. This receptor was taken from a female donor with Graves disease. The chain joins TRBV6-1 to TRBJ1-4; 8 bases fit TRBD1. The sample in question was peripheral blood mononuclear cells (PBMCs), obtained when the disease was refractory, from a patient treated with antithyroid drugs. CDR3 loop: CASTDRGTNEKLFF. The CDR3 DNA reads TGTGCCAGCACCGACAGGGGCACTAATGAAAAACTGTTTTTT.